This T cell receptor (beta chain) was captured in a study of blood T cell repertoires in COVID-19. At the level of the study: Nucleic acid was either cDNA or gDNA, and it came from T cells, B-cell-depleted T cells, or PBMCs.

Some clones are missing from TCRdb's copy, which holds only in-frame ones; the method was immunoSEQ multiplex PCR. Among fewer than 450,000 clones listed, over 70% were seen once. During active infection, Seattle patients enrolled and were then monitored through disease. The germline V and J ends were trimmed by 5 bases and 4 bases, with 18 bases remaining between them. CDR1 and CDR2 from the germline V gene are MNHEY and SVGEGT. The length of the CDR3 is 16 residues. The chain carries TRBV6-2 or TRBV6-3 and TRBJ2-1; tentatively, D is TRBD1 (6 bases). Sequenced sample: peripheral blood. The clonotype comes from a woman aged 45-59 years with COVID-19, enrolled during active disease. The DNA for the CDR3 is TGTGCCAGCAGTATCTACGGACAGCAACTGTACAATGAGCAGTTCTTC. It codes for CASSIYGQQLYNEQFF.